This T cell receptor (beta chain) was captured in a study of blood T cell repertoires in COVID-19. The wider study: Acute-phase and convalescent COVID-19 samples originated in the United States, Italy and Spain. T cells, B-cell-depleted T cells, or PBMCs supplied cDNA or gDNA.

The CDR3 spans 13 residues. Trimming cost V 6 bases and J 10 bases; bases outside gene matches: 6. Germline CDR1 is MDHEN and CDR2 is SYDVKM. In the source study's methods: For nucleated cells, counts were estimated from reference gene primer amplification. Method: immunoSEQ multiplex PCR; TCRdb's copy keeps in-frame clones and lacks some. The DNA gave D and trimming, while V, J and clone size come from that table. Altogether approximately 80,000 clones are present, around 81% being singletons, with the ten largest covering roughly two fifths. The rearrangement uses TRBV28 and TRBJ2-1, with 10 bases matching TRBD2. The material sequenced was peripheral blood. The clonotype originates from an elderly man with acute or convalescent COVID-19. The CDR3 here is CASRVAGGYEQFF. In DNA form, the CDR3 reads TGTGCCAGCAGGGTAGCGGGAGGTTACGAGCAGTTCTTC.